The T cell receptor (beta chain) under discussion was sequenced for a study of shared clonotypes between healthy human individuals. Concerning this clone itself: The same CDR3 is also encoded by other DNA sequences in this sample.

This CDR3 is built from 11 residues. Trimming removed 7 bases at V and 4 bases at J, with 8 bases between. CDR1 is DFQATT and CDR2 is SNEGSKA in the germline V gene (reference sequence). Sequencing used immunoSEQ multiplex PCR; TCRdb keeps in-frame clones, though not all of them. This table holds over a million clones, roughly 96% found once. The chain links TRBV20-1 to TRBJ2-1; TRBD1 is a possible D gene (5 bases). The source is a man under 40 in good health. Sequenced: naive CD4+ T cells sorted from blood. Subset: CD45RA+ positively selected. Written as DNA, the CDR3 is TGCAGTGGCCAGGGTTACAATGAGCAGTTCTTC. The encoded protein is CSGQGYNEQFF.